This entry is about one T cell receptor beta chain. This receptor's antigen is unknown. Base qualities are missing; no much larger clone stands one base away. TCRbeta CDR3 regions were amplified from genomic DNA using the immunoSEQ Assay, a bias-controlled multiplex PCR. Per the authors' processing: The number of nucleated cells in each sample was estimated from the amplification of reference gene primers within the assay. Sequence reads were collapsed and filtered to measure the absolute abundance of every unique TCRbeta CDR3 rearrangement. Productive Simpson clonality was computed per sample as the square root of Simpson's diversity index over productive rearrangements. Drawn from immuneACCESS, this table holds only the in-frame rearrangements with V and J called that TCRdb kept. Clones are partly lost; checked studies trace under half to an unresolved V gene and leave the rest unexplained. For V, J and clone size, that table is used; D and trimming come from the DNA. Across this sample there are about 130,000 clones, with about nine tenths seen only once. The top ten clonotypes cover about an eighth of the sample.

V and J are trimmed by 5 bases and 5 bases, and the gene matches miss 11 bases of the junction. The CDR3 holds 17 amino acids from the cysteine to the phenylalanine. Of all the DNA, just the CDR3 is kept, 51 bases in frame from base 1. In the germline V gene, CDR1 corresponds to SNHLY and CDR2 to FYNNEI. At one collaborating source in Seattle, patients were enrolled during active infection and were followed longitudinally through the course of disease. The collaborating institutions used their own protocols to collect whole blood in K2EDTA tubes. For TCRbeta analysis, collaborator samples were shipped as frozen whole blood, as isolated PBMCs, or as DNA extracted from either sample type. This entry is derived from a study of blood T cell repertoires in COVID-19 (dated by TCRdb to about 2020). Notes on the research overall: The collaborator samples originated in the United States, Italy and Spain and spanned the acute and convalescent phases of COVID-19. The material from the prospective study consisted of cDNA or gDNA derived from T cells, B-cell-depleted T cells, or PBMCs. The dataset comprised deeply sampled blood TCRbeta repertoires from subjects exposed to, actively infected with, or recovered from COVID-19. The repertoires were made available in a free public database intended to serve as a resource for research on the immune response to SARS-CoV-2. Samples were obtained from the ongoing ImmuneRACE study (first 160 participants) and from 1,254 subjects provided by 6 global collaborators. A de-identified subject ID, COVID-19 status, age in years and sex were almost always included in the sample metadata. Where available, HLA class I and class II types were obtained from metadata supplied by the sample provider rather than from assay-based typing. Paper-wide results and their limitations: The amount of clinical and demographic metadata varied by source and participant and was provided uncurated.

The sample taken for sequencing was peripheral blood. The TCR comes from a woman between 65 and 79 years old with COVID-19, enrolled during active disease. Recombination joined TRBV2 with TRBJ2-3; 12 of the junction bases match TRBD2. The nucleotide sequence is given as TGTGCCAGCAGTTGGGCGGCTAGCGGGGGGGCTGGAGATACGCAGTATTTT. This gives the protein CASSWAASGGAGDTQYF.